Below are 6 T cell receptor beta chains sequenced from a single sample in a study of T cells in localized non-small cell lung cancer. Here immunoSEQ multiplex PCR was the method, and the copy in TCRdb shows in-frame clones only, minus some. The sample has 25,000 to 35,000 clones, about 86% seen once; the top ten hold approximately 5.4%. The source material was peripheral blood mononuclear cells, sampled before any cancer treatment. All receptors derive from a man aged 35-69 years with stage III lung adenocarcinoma.

CDR3 region: CASSRQGKTYEQYF. The CDR3 DNA reads as TGTGCCAGCAGTCGTCAGGGGAAGACCTACGAGCAGTACTTC. V gene TRBV28 combines with J gene TRBJ2-7; D might be TRBD1 (6 bases). With 5 bases removed from V and 2 bases from J, the gap between germline ends came to 13 bases. Germline assignment: CDR1 MDHEN and CDR2 SYDVKM. CDR3 length: 14 residues.

This clone was picked up a small number of times. The rearrangement uses TRBV2 and TRBJ2-5, with 8 bases aligning to TRBD1. Germline CDR1 and CDR2: SNHLY and FYNNEI. Trimming removed 11 bases from V and 5 bases from J; junction bases left unmatched: 10. CDR3 length equals 13 residues. CDR3 sequence (DNA): TGTGCCCTTGAGGGACAGGCGGAGGAGACCCAGTACTTC. It translates to CALEGQAEETQYF.

The rearrangement uses TRBV7-2 and TRBJ2-2, with unresolved D. In germline, CDR1 is SGHTA, CDR2 FQGNSA. The CDR3 loop spans 13 amino acids. Trimming pared 5 bases from V and 6 bases from J, leaving 10 bases between. The CDR3 reads CASSQNSAGELFF. The CDR3 DNA reads as TGTGCCAGCAGCCAAAACAGCGCCGGGGAGCTGTTTTTT.

This chain connects TRBV6-1 to TRBJ1-5, with a weak D call TRBD1 (5 bases). Trimming took off 4 bases at V and 6 bases at J, with 13 bases between the two ends. The CDR3 runs to 14 residues. Germline CDR1 is MNHNS and CDR2 is SASEGT. This CDR3 reads CASSGGGGIQPQHF. CDR3 coding DNA: TGTGCCAGCAGTGGTGGGGGAGGAATTCAGCCCCAGCATTTT.

This clone showed up just a few times. The chain joins TRBV5-1 to TRBJ1-3, with 10 positions matching TRBD1. The CDR3 extends over 14 amino acids. Per germline, CDR1 SGHRS and CDR2 YFSETQ. J lost 4 bases, V lost 4 bases, and 2 bases had no gene match. The CDR3 bases are TGCGCCAGCAGCGGGACAGGGGCAGGAAACACCATATATTTT. This sequence encodes CASSGTGAGNTIYF.

This sequence joins TRBV6-5 and TRBJ2-7; no reliable D call. This CDR3 is 13 amino acids long. Germline V gene lookup returns CDR1 MNHEY and CDR2 SVGAGI. Trimming removed 7 bases at V and 3 bases at J, with 13 bases between. The CDR3 region is CASIDTTRYEQYF. CDR3 nucleotide sequence: TGTGCCAGCATCGACACCACCCGCTACGAGCAGTACTTC.